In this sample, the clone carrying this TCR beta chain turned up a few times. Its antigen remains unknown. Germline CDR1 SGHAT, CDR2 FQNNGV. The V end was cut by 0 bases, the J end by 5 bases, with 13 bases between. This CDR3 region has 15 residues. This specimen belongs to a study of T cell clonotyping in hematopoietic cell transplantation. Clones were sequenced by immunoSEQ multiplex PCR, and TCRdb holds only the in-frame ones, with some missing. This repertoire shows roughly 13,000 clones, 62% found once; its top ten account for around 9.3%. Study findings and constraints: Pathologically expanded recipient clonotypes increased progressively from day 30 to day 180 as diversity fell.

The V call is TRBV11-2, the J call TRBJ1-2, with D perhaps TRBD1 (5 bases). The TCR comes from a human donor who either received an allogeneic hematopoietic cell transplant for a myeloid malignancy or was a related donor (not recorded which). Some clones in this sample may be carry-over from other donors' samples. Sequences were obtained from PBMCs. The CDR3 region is CASSLDRVSRYGYTF. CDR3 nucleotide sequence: TGTGCCAGCAGCTTAGACAGGGTGAGCCGGTATGGCTACACCTTC.